This T cell receptor beta chain was observed in a study of T cell responses to AZD1222 COVID-19 vaccine. General study points: Clonal diversity may have been underestimated in mostly white British donors. Along spike, vaccine-associated CD4 TCRs were found throughout, with dominance at 160-218 and 743-854.

Sequenced by immunoSEQ multiplex PCR; TCRdb stores in-frame clones only, minus some. The sample records some 150,000 clones, roughly 91% being singletons. Of note for this clone: Antigen specificity is unknown.

Germline V lookup: CDR1 MDHEN, CDR2 SYDVKM. V gave up 3 bases and J gave up 0 bases, with 6 bases separating them. There are 13 residues in the CDR3. This sequence was found in an adult who received the AZD1222 COVID-19 vaccine. The sequencing here drew on peripheral blood, taken 28 days after the second AZD1222 dose. The chain uses TRBV28 and TRBJ2-7; D uncertain. CDR3 sequence: CASSLGGSYEQYF. The DNA for the CDR3 is TGTGCCAGCAGTTTGGGCGGCTCCTACGAGCAGTACTTC.